The 4 T cell receptor delta chains presented below share a single source sample, sequenced in a study of γδ T cells in repeated Plasmodium falciparum infection. TCRdb reanalysed the multiplex PCR reads via CATT. The table records about 48,000 delta-chain clones, 1.6% of them present only once. Bulk repertoires came from Vgamma9/Vdelta2+ or Vdelta2-negative gammadelta T cells flow-sorted from PBMC. Material: gamma-delta T cells from blood. The receptors come from a pool of human donors (malaria-infected and uninfected, not separated).

Of note for this clone: This DNA's translation differs at residue 12 from TCRdb's protein, which comes from a much larger clone; a read error is likely, and the protein shown is translated from the DNA. The V and J genes are TRDV1 and TRDJ1; TRDD3 aligns across 13 bases. In germline, CDR1 is TSWWSYY, CDR2 QGS. With V trimmed by 5 bases and J by 3 bases, 9 bases remained unmatched. The CDR3 totals 17 residues. The CDR3 DNA is TGTGCTCTTGGGCTTCCTGCGACTGGGGGATACGCCGATAAACTCATCTTT. It translates to CALGLPATGGYADKLIF.

Ten or more counts support this clone. The same CDR3 arises from other DNA sequences in this sample as well. This chain uses TRDV3 with TRDJ1, with TRDD3 as a possible D gene (6 bases). Germline assignment: CDR1 TVYSNPD and CDR2 GDNSRS (reference sequence). This CDR3 is 16 amino acids long. With 2 bases removed from V and 8 bases from J, the gap between germline ends came to 27 bases. Here the CDR3 DNA reads TGTGCCTTTGGCCCTTTAGCGCTCCCACTGGGCGAAAAACTCATCTTT. This translates into CAFGPLALPLGEKLIF. Using reference TRDV3 and TRDJ1 for the parts outside the CDR3, the full variable domain is CDKVTQSSPDQTVASGSEVVLLCTYDTVYSNPDLFWYRIRPDYSFQFVFYGDNSRSEGADFTQGRFSVKHILTQKAFHLVISPVRTEDSATYYCAFGPLALPLGEKLIFGKGTRVTVEP.

This clone has a handful of counts. A read error may be the cause here, since a much bigger clone is one base away. Other DNA variants within this sample encode the same CDR3. The chain links TRDV2 to TRDJ1; 12 bases agree with TRDD3. TCRdb lists no J gene, so it was determined here by aligning the DNA to germline. Per germline, CDR1 GEAIGNYY and CDR2 EKD. This CDR3 is built from 20 residues. Trimming removed 0 bases from V and 6 bases from J; junction bases left unmatched: 19. Here the CDR3 DNA reads TGTGCCTGTGACACCGGAAGCTGGGGGATACGGATTTCGGGGGGGCATAAACTCATCTTT. This encodes CACDTGSWGIRISGGHKLIF.

Concerning this clone itself: The protein held in TCRdb is that of a much larger clone and does not match this DNA's translation at residue 3, likely because of a read error; the protein shown is translated from the DNA. Other DNA sequences in the same sample also yield this CDR3. V is TRDV2 and J is TRDJ1; 11 nucleotides align to TRDD3. CDR1 is GEAIGNYY and CDR2 is EKD in the germline V gene. The CDR3 contains 23 residues. DNA for the CDR3: TGTGCCTATGACTCATCGCTTCCTACAGGTTGGAACTGGGGGATAAGGTACACCGATAAACTCATCTTT. The encoded protein is CAYDSSLPTGWNWGIRYTDKLIF.